This T cell receptor beta chain derives from a study of T cells after yellow fever vaccination. Study-level results: Though weaker, the secondary response peaked faster, on day 5 versus 15. High-abundance clonotypes from the bulk population could contaminate FACS-sorted repertoires. Detected again after the booster were most primary-vaccination clones, at nearly 97% CD4 and 88% CD8.

The length of the CDR3 is 17 residues. In germline, CDR1 is DFQATT, CDR2 SNEGSKA (reference sequence). With 0 bases clipped from V and 6 bases from J, the junction kept 8 bases outside the gene matches. TCR cDNA was made by 5'RACE template switching, adding a universal primer site and UMIs. TCRdb re-called the 5' RACE reads through MiXCR, storing one row per CDR3 protein. The sample lists about 350,000 distinct CDR3 sequences, roughly 4.3% occurring once. In this sample, this clonotype turned up a few times. Its target is unknown. The sample consisted of PBMCs, taken 5 days after the yellow fever booster vaccination. This clonotype originated in a young man who received the YFV17D yellow fever vaccine. The gene calls are TRBV20-1 and TRBJ2-2; 12 nucleotides agree with TRBD1. CDR3 nucleotides: TGCAGTGCTAGAGATGTACCGGGACAGGGGGCAGCCGGGGAGCTGTTTTTT. This codes for CSARDVPGQGAAGELFF.